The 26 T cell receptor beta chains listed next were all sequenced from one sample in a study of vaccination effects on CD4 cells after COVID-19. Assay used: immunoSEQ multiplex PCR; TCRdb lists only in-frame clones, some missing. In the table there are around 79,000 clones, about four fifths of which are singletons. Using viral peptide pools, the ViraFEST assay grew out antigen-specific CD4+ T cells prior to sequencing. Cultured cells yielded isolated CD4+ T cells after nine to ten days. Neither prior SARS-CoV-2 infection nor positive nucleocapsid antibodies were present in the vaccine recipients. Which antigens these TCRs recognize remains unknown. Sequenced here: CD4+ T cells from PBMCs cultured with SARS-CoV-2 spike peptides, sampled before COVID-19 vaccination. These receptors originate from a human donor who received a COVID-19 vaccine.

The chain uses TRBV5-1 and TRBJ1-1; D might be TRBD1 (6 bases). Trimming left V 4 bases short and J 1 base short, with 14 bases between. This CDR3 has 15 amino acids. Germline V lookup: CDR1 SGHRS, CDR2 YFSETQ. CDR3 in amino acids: CASSLTGSKNTEAFF. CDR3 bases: TGCGCCAGCAGCCTCACAGGGTCCAAGAACACTGAAGCTTTCTTT.

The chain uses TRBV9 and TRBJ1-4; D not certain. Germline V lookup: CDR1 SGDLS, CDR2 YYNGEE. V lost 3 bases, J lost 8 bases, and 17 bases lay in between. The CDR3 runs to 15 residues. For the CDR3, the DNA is TGTGCCAGCAGCGCGACCGCCTCTGGGAGGGAAAAACTGTTTTTT. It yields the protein CASSATASGREKLFF.

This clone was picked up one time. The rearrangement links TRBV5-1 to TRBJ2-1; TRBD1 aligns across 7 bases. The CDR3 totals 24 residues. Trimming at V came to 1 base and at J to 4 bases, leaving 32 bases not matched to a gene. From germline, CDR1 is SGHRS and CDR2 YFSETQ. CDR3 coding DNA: TGCGCCAGCAGCTTGCCCAACCTGGCGTTCGTCAATCGGCGACAGGGAAAGGGGTACAATGAGCAGTTCTTC. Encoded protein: CASSLPNLAFVNRRQGKGYNEQFF. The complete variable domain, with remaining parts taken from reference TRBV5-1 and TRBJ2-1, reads KAGVTQTPRYLIKTRGQQVTLSCSPISGHRSVSWYQQTPGQGLQFLFEYFSETQRNKGNFPGRFSGRQFSNSRSEMNVSTLELGDSALYLCASSLPNLAFVNRRQGKGYNEQFFGPGTRLTVL.

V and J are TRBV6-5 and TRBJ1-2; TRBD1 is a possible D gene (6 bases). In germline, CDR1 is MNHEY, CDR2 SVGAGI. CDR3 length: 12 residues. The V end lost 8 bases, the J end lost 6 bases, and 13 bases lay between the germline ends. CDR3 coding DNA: TGTGCCAGCCGTACAGGGCCCGATGGCTACACCTTC. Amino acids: CASRTGPDGYTF.

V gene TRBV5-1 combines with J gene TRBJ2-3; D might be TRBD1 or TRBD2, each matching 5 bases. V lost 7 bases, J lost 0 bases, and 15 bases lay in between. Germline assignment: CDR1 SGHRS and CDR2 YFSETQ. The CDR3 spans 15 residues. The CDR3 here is CASRDPPGSTDTQYF. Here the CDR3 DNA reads TGCGCCAGCCGGGACCCTCCGGGGAGCACAGATACGCAGTATTTT.

CDR3 loop: CASSKTRASSTDTQYF. CDR3 sequence (DNA): TGTGCCAGCAGCAAAACCCGGGCCTCGAGCACAGATACGCAGTATTTT. The rearrangement uses TRBV7-2 and TRBJ2-3; D remains ambiguous. The V gene's germline CDR1 is SGHTA and CDR2 FQGNSA. The CDR3 extends over 16 amino acids. V was clipped by 5 bases and J by 0 bases, with 15 bases between them.

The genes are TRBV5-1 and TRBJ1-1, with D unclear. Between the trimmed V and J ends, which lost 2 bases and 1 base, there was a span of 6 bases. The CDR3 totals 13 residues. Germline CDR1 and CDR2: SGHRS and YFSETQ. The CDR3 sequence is CASSFPENTEAFF. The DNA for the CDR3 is TGCGCCAGCAGCTTTCCAGAGAACACTGAAGCTTTCTTT.

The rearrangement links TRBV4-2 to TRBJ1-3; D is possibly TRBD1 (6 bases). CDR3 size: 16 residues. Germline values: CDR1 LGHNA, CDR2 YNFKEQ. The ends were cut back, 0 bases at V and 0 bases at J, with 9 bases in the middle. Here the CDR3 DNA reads TGTGCCAGCAGCCAAGAGGGGGCGAACTCTGGAAACACCATATATTTT. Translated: CASSQEGANSGNTIYF.

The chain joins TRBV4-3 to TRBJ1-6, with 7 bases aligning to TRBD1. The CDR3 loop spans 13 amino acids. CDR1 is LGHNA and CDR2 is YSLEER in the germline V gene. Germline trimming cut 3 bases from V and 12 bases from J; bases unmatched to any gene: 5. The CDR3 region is CASSHPGQLPLHF. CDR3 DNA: TGCGCCAGCAGCCACCCGGGACAGTTACCCCTCCACTTT.

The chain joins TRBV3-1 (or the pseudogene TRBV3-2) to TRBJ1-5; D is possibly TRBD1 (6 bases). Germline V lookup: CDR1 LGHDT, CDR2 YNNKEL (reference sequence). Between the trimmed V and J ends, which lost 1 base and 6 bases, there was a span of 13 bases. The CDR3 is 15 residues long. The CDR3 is CASSQGGAVGQPQHF. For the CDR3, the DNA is TGTGCCAGCAGCCAAGGGGGGGCAGTTGGTCAGCCCCAGCATTTT.

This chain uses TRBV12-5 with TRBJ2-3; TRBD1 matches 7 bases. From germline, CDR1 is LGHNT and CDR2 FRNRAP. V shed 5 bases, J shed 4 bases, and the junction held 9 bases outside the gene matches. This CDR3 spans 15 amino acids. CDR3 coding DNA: TGTGCTAGTGGTCCTGGACAGGTTGAGGCAGATACGCAGTATTTT. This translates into CASGPGQVEADTQYF.

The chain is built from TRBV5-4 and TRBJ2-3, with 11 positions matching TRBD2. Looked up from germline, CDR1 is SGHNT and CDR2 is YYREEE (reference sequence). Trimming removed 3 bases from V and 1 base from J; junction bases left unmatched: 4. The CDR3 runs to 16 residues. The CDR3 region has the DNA TGTGCCAGCAGCTCTCGACTAGCGGGGCGCACAGATACGCAGTATTTT. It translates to CASSSRLAGRTDTQYF.

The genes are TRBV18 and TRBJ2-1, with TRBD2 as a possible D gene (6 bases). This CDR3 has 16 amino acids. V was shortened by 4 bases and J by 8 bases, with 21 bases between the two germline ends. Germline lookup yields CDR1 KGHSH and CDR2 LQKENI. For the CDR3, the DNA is TGTGCCAGCTCACTCGGTATGGGACGGACTACGTATGAGCAGTTCTTC. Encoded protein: CASSLGMGRTTYEQFF.

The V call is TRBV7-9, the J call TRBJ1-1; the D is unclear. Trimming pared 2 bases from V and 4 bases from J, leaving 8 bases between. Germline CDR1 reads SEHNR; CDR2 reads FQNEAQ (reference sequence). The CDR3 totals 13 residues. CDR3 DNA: TGTGCCAGCAGCTTATCTCCCGGCACTGAAGCTTTCTTT. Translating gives CASSLSPGTEAFF.

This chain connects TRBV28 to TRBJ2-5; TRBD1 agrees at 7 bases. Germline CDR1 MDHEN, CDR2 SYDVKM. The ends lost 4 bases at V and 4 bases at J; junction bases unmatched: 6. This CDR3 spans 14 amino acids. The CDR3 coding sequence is TGTGCCAGCAGTTCTATCAGGGGGTTAGAGACCCAGTACTTC. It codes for CASSSIRGLETQYF.

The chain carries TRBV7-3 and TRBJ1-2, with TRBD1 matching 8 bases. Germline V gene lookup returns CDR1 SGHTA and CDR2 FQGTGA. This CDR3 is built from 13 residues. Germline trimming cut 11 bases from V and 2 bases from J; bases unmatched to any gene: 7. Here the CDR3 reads CAPGAGGNYGYTF. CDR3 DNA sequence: TGTGCCCCCGGGGCAGGGGGCAACTATGGCTACACCTTC.

The CDR3 reads CASTQGRGPPLNTEAFF. The CDR3 DNA reads as TGTGCCAGCACCCAGGGACGAGGACCTCCCCTCAACACTGAAGCTTTCTTT. The chain is built from TRBV7-8 and TRBJ1-1; D may be TRBD1 (5 bases). V was pared by 7 bases and J by 2 bases, with 23 bases between. This CDR3 region has 17 residues. Germline lookup yields CDR1 SGHVS and CDR2 FQNEAQ.

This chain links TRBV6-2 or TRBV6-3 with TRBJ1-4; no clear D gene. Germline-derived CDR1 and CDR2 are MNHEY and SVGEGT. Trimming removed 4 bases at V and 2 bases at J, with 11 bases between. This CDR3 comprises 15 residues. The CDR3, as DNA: TGTGCCAGCAGTTTCCGAATGGAGACTAATGAAAAACTGTTTTTT. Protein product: CASSFRMETNEKLFF.

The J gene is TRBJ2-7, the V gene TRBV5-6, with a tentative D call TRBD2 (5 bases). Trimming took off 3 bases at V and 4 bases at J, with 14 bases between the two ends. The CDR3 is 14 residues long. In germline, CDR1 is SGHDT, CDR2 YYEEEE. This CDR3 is CASSSWGDYYEQYV. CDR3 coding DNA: TGTGCCAGCAGCTCATGGGGAGATTATTACGAGCAGTACGTC.

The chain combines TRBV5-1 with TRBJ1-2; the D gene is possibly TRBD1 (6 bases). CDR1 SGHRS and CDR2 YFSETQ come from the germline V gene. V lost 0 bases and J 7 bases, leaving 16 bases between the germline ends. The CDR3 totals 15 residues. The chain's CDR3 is CASSLETTGSTGYTF. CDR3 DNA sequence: TGCGCCAGCAGCTTGGAGACTACAGGGAGTACTGGCTACACCTTC.

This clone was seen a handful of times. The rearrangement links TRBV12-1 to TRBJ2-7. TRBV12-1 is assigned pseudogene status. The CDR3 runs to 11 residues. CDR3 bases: TGTGCCAGCCCGTGGATGTACGAGCAGTACGTC. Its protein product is CASPWMYEQYV.

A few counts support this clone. As DNA, the CDR3 is TGTGCCAGCAGCCGACGGTGGCCCTTGTCAGGGGGAAACACTGAAGCTTTCTTT. It encodes CASSRRWPLSGGNTEAFF. V gene TRBV5-6 combines with J gene TRBJ1-1; TRBD1 matches at 7 bases. This CDR3 has 18 residues. V shed 4 bases, J shed 2 bases, and the junction held 17 bases outside the gene matches. Germline V gene sequence: CDR1 SGHDT, CDR2 YYEEEE.

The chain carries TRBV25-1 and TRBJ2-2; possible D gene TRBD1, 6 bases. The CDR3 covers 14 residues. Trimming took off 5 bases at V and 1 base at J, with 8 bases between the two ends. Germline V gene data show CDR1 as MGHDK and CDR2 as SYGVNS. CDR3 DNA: TGTGCCAGCAGTACACAGGGGAACACCGGGGAGCTGTTTTTT. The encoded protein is CASSTQGNTGELFF.

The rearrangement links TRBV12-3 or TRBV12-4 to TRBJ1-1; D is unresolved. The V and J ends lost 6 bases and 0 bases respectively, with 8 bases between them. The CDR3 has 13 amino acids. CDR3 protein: CASRLDLNTEAFF. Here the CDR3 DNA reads TGTGCCAGCAGACTTGACCTGAACACTGAAGCTTTCTTT.

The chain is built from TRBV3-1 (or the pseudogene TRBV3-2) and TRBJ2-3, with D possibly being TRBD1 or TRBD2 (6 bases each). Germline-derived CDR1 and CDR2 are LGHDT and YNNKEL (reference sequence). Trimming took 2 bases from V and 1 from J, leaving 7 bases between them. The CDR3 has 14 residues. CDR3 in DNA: TGTGCCAGCAGCCAAAGGGGGGGCACAGATACGCAGTATTTT. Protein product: CASSQRGGTDTQYF.

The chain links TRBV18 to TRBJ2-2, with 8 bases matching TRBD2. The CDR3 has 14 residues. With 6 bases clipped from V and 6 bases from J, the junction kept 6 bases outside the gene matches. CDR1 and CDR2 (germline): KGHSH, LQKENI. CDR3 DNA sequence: TGTGCCAGCTCTCCGGGACTAGTTGCCGGGGAGCTGTTTTTT. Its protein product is CASSPGLVAGELFF.